The entry below describes one T cell receptor beta chain. The data were taken from a study of blood T cell repertoires in COVID-19. At the level of the study: T cells, B-cell-depleted T cells, or PBMCs supplied cDNA or gDNA.

V dropped 4 bases and J dropped 5 bases, with 15 bases sitting between them. The CDR3 sequence is 15 residues long. Germline V gene data show CDR1 as MGHRA and CDR2 as YSYEKL. Repertoires were generated with immunoSEQ multiplex PCR, while TCRdb's copy carries only in-frame clones and drops some. In the table there are about 84,000 clones, around four fifths of which are singletons. The chain has TRBV4-1 and TRBJ1-5; D is unclear. Sequenced input: peripheral blood. The sequence derives from an elderly man with active or convalescent COVID-19. The CDR3 nucleotides read TGCGCCAGCAGCCCCGGGAGCGGAGAAGATCAGCCCCAGCATTTT. Its translation: CASSPGSGEDQPQHF.